This T cell receptor beta chain stems from a study of blood T cell repertoires in COVID-19. Assay: immunoSEQ multiplex PCR; the TCRdb copy retains only in-frame clones and omits some. The top ten hold more than 3.5% of the sample, which has around 140,000 clones, roughly 91% seen once. V was cut by 3 bases and J by 3 bases, with 13 bases left in between. The CDR3 covers 15 residues. CDR1 LGHNA and CDR2 YNFKEQ come from the germline V gene. The sequence was collected from a man in his sixties with COVID-19, enrolled during active disease. The sample was peripheral blood. The chain uses TRBV4-2 and TRBJ2-3; D is perhaps TRBD1 (6 bases). The chain's CDR3 is CASSQDGQTTDTQYF. The CDR3 nucleotides are TGTGCCAGCAGCCAGGACGGACAGACAACAGATACGCAGTATTTT.